Listed below are T cell receptor beta chains from one sample, sequenced in a study of CD8+CD57+ T cells in acquired aplastic anemia. TCRdb fed the reads into MiXCR, producing one record per CDR3 protein. Among approximately 98,000 distinct CDR3 sequences listed, around 62% were seen once. Input material: sorted CD4+, CD8+, or CD8+CD57+ T cells (not recorded which) from PBMCs. The origin of the receptors is a human donor with aplastic anemia. Both conserved end residues are part of each CDR3. Each record gives: J gene, D gene, V gene, clone size, CDR3 DNA, CDR3 protein. The D gene is left open where the match is weak. Rows give clone size only sometimes, using once, few, many, or a class for an expanded clone.

J: TRBJ1-1
D: .
V: TRBV20-1
size: once
DNA: TGCAGTGCCGATCGGACCAATTGGCCCATGAACACTGAAGCTTTCTTT
CDR3: CSADRTNWPMNTEAFF

J: TRBJ2-7
D: TRBD1
V: TRBV7-9
size: .
DNA: TGTGCCAGCAGCCAACCGGGACAGGGGGGTGAGCAGTACTTC
CDR3: CASSQPGQGGEQYF

J: TRBJ1-1
D: TRBD1
V: TRBV20-1
size: .
DNA: TGCAGTGGGCGGGGACAGCCCACTGAAGCTTTCTTT
CDR3: CSGRGQPTEAFF

J: TRBJ1-2
D: TRBD1
V: TRBV24-1
size: .
DNA: TGTGCCACCAGTGACGACGGACAGGGGGTGTTTGGCTACACCTTC
CDR3: CATSDDGQGVFGYTF

J: TRBJ1-2
D: TRBD1
V: TRBV29-1
size: .
DNA: TGCAGCGTTACCGGGACAGGGAACTATGGCTACACCTTC
CDR3: CSVTGTGNYGYTF

J: TRBJ1-1
D: TRBD1
V: TRBV20-1
size: .
DNA: TGCAGTGCTAGTCATACAGGGGATTCCACTGACGCTTTCTTT
CDR3: CSASHTGDSTDAFF

J: TRBJ2-1
D: TRBD2
V: TRBV20-1
size: .
DNA: TGCAGTGCCTCCGGGGAGCTAGCGGGGGTTGATGAGCAGTTCTTC
CDR3: CSASGELAGVDEQFF

J: TRBJ2-7
D: TRBD1
V: TRBV20-1
size: .
DNA: TGCAGTGCCGGGGGGACAGGGGACGAGCAGTACTTC
CDR3: CSAGGTGDEQYF

J: TRBJ2-7
D: .
V: TRBV6-2/TRBV6-3
size: .
DNA: TGTGCCAGCAGTTACGGACAGAGCTCCTACGAGCAGTACTTC
CDR3: CASSYGQSSYEQYF

J: TRBJ1-1
D: .
V: TRBV7-9
size: .
DNA: TGTGCCAGCAGCTTTGGTGAAGTTGAAGCTTTCTTT
CDR3: CASSFGEVEAFF

J: TRBJ1-6
D: TRBD1
V: TRBV20-1
size: .
DNA: TGCAGTGTTATCGGACAGGCTAATAATTCACCCCTCCACTTT
CDR3: CSVIGQANNSPLHF

J: TRBJ2-5
D: .
V: TRBV29-1
size: .
DNA: TGCGGCGCAGGACACCAAGAGACCCAGTACTTC
CDR3: CGAGHQETQYF

J: TRBJ1-3
D: .
V: TRBV10-3
size: .
DNA: TGTGCCATCAGCAGACCGGGCTCTGGAAACACCATATATTTT
CDR3: CAISRPGSGNTIYF

J: TRBJ1-2
D: .
V: TRBV7-2
size: .
DNA: TGTGCCAGCAGCCCTAGGCCAGGGAGGGGTGGCTACACCTTC
CDR3: CASSPRPGRGGYTF

J: TRBJ1-5
D: TRBD1
V: TRBV24-1
size: .
DNA: TGTGCCACCAGCGGAGGGACAGGGGACGGTCAGCCCCAGCATTTT
CDR3: CATSGGTGDGQPQHF

J: TRBJ1-4
D: TRBD1
V: TRBV20-1
size: .
DNA: TGCAGTGCTCTACAGGGGACTAATGAAAAACTGTTTTTT
CDR3: CSALQGTNEKLFF

J: TRBJ1-1
D: .
V: TRBV5-1
size: .
DNA: TGCGCCAGCAGCTTGGGTGTGGAGGTCACTGAAGCTTTCTTT
CDR3: CASSLGVEVTEAFF

J: TRBJ2-5
D: TRBD1
V: TRBV29-1
size: once
DNA: TGCAGCGCAATCCCGGGGACAGGGGTAGGCGAGACCCAGTACTTC
CDR3: CSAIPGTGVGETQYF

J: TRBJ1-3
D: .
V: TRBV2
size: .
DNA: TGTGCCAGCGGCCCCCGGGGCCCAGGAAACACCATATATTTT
CDR3: CASGPRGPGNTIYF

J: TRBJ2-3
D: TRBD2
V: TRBV10-2
size: .
DNA: TGCGCCAGCAGTGAGATACCGGGACTAGCGGGAGATACAGATACGCAGTATTTT
CDR3: CASSEIPGLAGDTDTQYF

J: TRBJ2-4
D: TRBD1
V: TRBV7-3
size: once
DNA: TGTGCCAGCAGCTCCGGACAGGGGCCAAACATTCAGTACTTC
CDR3: CASSSGQGPNIQYF

J: TRBJ2-3
D: .
V: TRBV11-2
size: .
DNA: TGTGCCAGCAGCTTATTTGAAACCCGCACAGATACGCAGTATTTT
CDR3: CASSLFETRTDTQYF

J: TRBJ2-7
D: .
V: TRBV6-1
size: many
DNA: TGTGCCAGCAGTGATCTGGGCGGGACAAGCTCCTACGAGCAGTACTTC
CDR3: CASSDLGGTSSYEQYF

J: TRBJ2-3
D: TRBD2
V: TRBV20-1
size: .
DNA: TGCAGTTTGGGCGGTGGAGCGGGGGGTGATACGCAGTATTTT
CDR3: CSLGGGAGGDTQYF

J: TRBJ1-2
D: TRBD1
V: TRBV4-1
size: many
DNA: TGCGCCAGCAGCCAAAAGACAGGGCTTTATGGCTACACCTTC
CDR3: CASSQKTGLYGYTF

J: TRBJ2-5
D: TRBD1
V: TRBV20-1
size: many
DNA: TGCAGTGCCTACGACCGGGACAGGGTGGGAGAGACCCAGTACTTC
CDR3: CSAYDRDRVGETQYF

J: TRBJ2-1
D: .
V: TRBV5-1
size: .
DNA: TGCGCCAGCAGCTTCGTCCGGGACGACAATGAGCAGTTCTTC
CDR3: CASSFVRDDNEQFF

J: TRBJ2-7
D: TRBD1
V: TRBV29-1
size: medium-sized
DNA: TGCAGCGTTGAGACTCGGACAGGGATGTTGTACGAGCAGTACTTC
CDR3: CSVETRTGMLYEQYF

J: TRBJ2-1
D: .
V: TRBV7-2
size: .
DNA: TGTGCCAGCAGCGTACTCAGAAATGAGCAGTTCTTC
CDR3: CASSVLRNEQFF

J: TRBJ2-7
D: .
V: TRBV20-1
size: once
DNA: TGCAGTGCTAGGAGGCTGGAGGTCCCCTACGAGCAGTACTTC
CDR3: CSARRLEVPYEQYF

J: TRBJ1-1
D: TRBD1
V: TRBV25-1
size: once
DNA: TGTGCCAGCAGTGACATTGGGACAGGGGGCATCACTGAAGCTTTCTTT
CDR3: CASSDIGTGGITEAFF

J: TRBJ1-6
D: .
V: TRBV20-1
size: many
DNA: TGCAGTGCTAGACCCCCGGGACATCTCAATTCACCCCTCCACTTT
CDR3: CSARPPGHLNSPLHF

J: TRBJ1-5
D: .
V: TRBV2
size: few
DNA: TGTGCCAGCAGGGATTGGGCGGGCCGCAATCAGCCCCAGCATTTT
CDR3: CASRDWAGRNQPQHF

J: TRBJ2-7
D: TRBD1
V: TRBV5-6
size: many
DNA: TGTGCCAGCAGCTCTGACAGGGGCTACGAGCAGTACTTC
CDR3: CASSSDRGYEQYF

J: TRBJ2-3
D: .
V: TRBV10-3
size: .
DNA: TGTGCCATCAGTGAGTCGGGGACTCCCACAGATACGCAGTATTTT
CDR3: CAISESGTPTDTQYF

J: TRBJ2-1
D: .
V: TRBV5-6
size: .
DNA: TGTGCCAGCAGCTTGGTGTCGGCTGAGCAGTTCTTC
CDR3: CASSLVSAEQFF

J: TRBJ1-2
D: TRBD1
V: TRBV10-3
size: .
DNA: TGTGCCATCAGGCCGGACAGGGAAGATGGATACACCTTC
CDR3: CAIRPDREDGYTF

J: TRBJ2-3
D: .
V: TRBV30
size: once
DNA: TGTGCCTGGATCCGCCGAGGAGATACGCAGTATTTT
CDR3: CAWIRRGDTQYF

J: TRBJ2-7
D: .
V: TRBV19
size: many
DNA: TGTGCCAGTAGGAGGGACGGATTTAACTACGAGCAGTACTTC
CDR3: CASRRDGFNYEQYF

J: TRBJ1-1
D: .
V: TRBV9
size: many
DNA: TGTGCCAGCAGCGTAGAAGACAGCATGAACACTGAAGCTTTCTTT
CDR3: CASSVEDSMNTEAFF

J: TRBJ1-2
D: .
V: TRBV7-9
size: once
DNA: TGTGCCAGCAGCTTACGGCTAACGGGAGGCTACACCTTC
CDR3: CASSLRLTGGYTF

J: TRBJ2-7
D: TRBD1
V: TRBV25-1
size: many
DNA: TGTGCCAGCAGTGAGGGACAGGGTCCCTACGAGCAGTACTTC
CDR3: CASSEGQGPYEQYF

J: TRBJ2-5
D: .
V: TRBV7-9
size: many
DNA: TGTGCCAGCAGCTCAGAACAGGGAATGGGGAAGACCCAGTACTTC
CDR3: CASSSEQGMGKTQYF